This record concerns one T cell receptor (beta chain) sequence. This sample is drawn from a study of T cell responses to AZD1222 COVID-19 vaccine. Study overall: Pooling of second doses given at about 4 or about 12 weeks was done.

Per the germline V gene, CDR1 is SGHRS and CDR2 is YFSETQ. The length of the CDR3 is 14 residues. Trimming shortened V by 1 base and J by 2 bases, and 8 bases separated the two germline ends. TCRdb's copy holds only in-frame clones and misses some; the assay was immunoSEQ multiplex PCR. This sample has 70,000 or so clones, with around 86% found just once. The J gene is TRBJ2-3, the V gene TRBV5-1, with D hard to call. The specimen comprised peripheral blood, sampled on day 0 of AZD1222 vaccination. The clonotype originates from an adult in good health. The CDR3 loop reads CASSLSGFTDTQYF. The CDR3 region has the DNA TGCGCCAGCAGCTTGTCCGGATTCACAGATACGCAGTATTTT.